Following are 10 T cell receptor beta chains from one sample sequenced in a study of tumor-infiltrating lymphocytes in primary liver carcinoma. Unsorted whole blood supplied the blood RNA, and germline DNA was isolated too. cDNA specific to TCR beta was made from 500 ng of total RNA, with a constant-region primer employed for priming. What produced the TCR beta libraries was three nested multiplex PCR rounds using slightly modified ARM-PCR. The first two PCR rounds used TRBV1-TRBV30 primers with a Cbeta primer, around 10 cycles each. Using its own MiXCR run on the multiplex PCR reads, TCRdb lists one record per CDR3 protein. The sample shows about 210,000 distinct CDR3 sequences, 65% of them seen only once. The specimen sequenced was peripheral blood. Receptor source: a woman in her sixties or seventies with primary liver carcinoma and hepatitis B virus infection.

The rearrangement joins TRBV12-3 or TRBV12-4 to TRBJ1-2, with 7 bases fitting TRBD1. Losses at the gene ends were 8 bases for V and 8 bases for J; bases not matched to a gene: 14. This CDR3 is 14 amino acids long. CDR3 bases: TGTGCCAGCGGTCGCACGGGACAGTCTTACGGCTACACCTTC. It encodes CASGRTGQSYGYTF.

The genes are TRBV5-1 and TRBJ1-4, with 9 positions matching TRBD1. Germline V CDR1 and CDR2: SGHRS, YFSETQ. V dropped 5 bases and J dropped 8; count of bases not matched to a gene: 10. The CDR3 spans 15 residues. CDR3 bases: TGCGCCAGCAGATCTAACCCGACAGGGGGAGAAAAACTGTTTTTT. Encoded protein: CASRSNPTGGEKLFF.

Note on this clonotype: A junction end diverges from the germline sequence, so it may reflect a read error. The chain couples TRBV5-1 to TRBJ2-5; weak D call: TRBD1 (5 bases). CDR1 is SGHRS, CDR2 YFSETQ, per germline. The CDR3 has 13 residues. This CDR3 is CACSLDTQETQYF. The CDR3 nucleotides are TGCGCCTGCAGCTTGGACACCCAAGAGACCCAGTACTTC.

Turning to this clonotype: This clone may be a read error of a much larger clone one base away. The chain links TRBV4-1 to TRBJ2-7; 12 nucleotides agree with TRBD2. There are 17 residues in the CDR3. Germline CDR1 reads MGHRA; CDR2 reads YSYEKL. The DNA of the CDR3 is TGCGCCAGCAGCCAAGCGAGACTAGCGGGAGTAGGCTACAAGCAGTACTTC. This encodes CASSQARLAGVGYKQYF.

This clonotype was picked up a small number of times. This may come from a read error, since a much larger clone is one base off. This chain uses TRBV11-2 with TRBJ2-1, with TRBD2 as a possible D gene (6 bases). V was cut by 8 bases and J by 4 bases, with 18 bases left in between. Germline assignment: CDR1 SGHAT and CDR2 FQNNGV. The CDR3 runs to 15 residues. CDR3 nucleotide sequence: TGTGCCAGCGGCATCCCGGGACTCCAATACAATGAGCAGTTCTTC. This sequence encodes CASGIPGLQYNEQFF.

The chain uses TRBV28 and TRBJ1-4, with unresolved D. The V and J ends lost 4 bases and 12 bases respectively, with 15 bases between them. There are 13 residues in the CDR3. Looked up from germline, CDR1 is MDHEN and CDR2 is SYDVKM. The CDR3: CASSSPLMAELFF. The CDR3 DNA follows: TGTGCCAGCAGTTCGCCTCTCATGGCGGAACTGTTTTTT.

This clonotype was seen repeatedly, ten times or more. The rearrangement uses TRBV29-1 and TRBJ2-7; 9 bases map to TRBD1. Looked up from germline, CDR1 is SQVTM and CDR2 is ANQGSEA. This CDR3 has 13 residues. V was clipped by 6 bases and J by 7 bases; unmatched bases: 10. For the CDR3, the DNA is TGCAGCGTCGGTCCGGGACAGGGCGATGAGCAGTACTTC. It codes for CSVGPGQGDEQYF.

The chain carries TRBV28 and TRBJ1-2; D ambiguous. The germline V and J ends were trimmed by 3 bases and 8 bases, with 16 bases remaining between them. This CDR3 has 14 amino acids. Germline V gene sequence: CDR1 MDHEN, CDR2 SYDVKM. The CDR3, as DNA: TGTGCCAGCAGTTTGACCCCCGAGCATAGGGGCTACACCTTC. It encodes CASSLTPEHRGYTF.

This clonotype occurred a few times. Just one base apart from a much larger clone, this may be a read error. This CDR3 is CSFRDSTYEQYF. The DNA of the CDR3 is TGCAGCTTCCGGGACAGCACCTACGAGCAGTACTTC. The chain has TRBV29-1 and TRBJ2-7; 7 bases line up with TRBD1. The CDR3 is 12 amino acids. V was pared by 8 bases and J by 2 bases, with 6 bases of the junction left unmatched. Germline V gives CDR1 SQVTM, CDR2 ANQGSEA.

The chain carries TRBV11-2 and TRBJ1-6, with D possibly matching TRBD1 (6 bases). Trimming pared 0 bases from V and 10 bases from J, leaving 13 bases between. Germline loops: CDR1 SGHAT, CDR2 FQNNGV. The CDR3 is 15 amino acids. In DNA form, the CDR3 reads TGTGCCAGCAGCTTAGACACGGGGGCCATCTCACCCCTCCACTTT. This gives the protein CASSLDTGAISPLHF.